These 27 T cell receptor beta chains originate from one sample sequenced in a study of control samples from healthy donors and cancer patients. TCRdb's copy holds only in-frame clones and misses some; the assay was immunoSEQ multiplex PCR. The table includes about 170,000 clones, about 91% detected once. Sequenced: blood. Receptor source: a woman in her thirties or forties in good health.

J is TRBJ1-1 and V is TRBV12-1. TRBV12-1 is assigned pseudogene status. The CDR3 length is 18 residues. DNA of the CDR3: TGTGCCAGCAGCTTTGATAAGAGGAGGAGGCAGGTGGGGAATGAAGCTTTCTTT. Its protein is CASSFDKRRRQVGNEAFF.

This clone came up once. The rearrangement links TRBV25-1 to TRBJ2-7, with D possibly called TRBD1 or TRBD2 (5 bases each). The germline gives CDR1 MGHDK, CDR2 SYGVNS. CDR3 length: 14 residues. V gave up 6 bases and J gave up 2 bases, with 14 bases separating them. Here the CDR3 DNA reads TGTGCCAGCAGCTCATCCGGGACGCCCTACGAGCAGTACTTC. This sequence encodes CASSSSGTPYEQYF.

CDR3 protein: CASSYQQLYGYTF. The DNA for the CDR3 is TGTGCCAGCAGTTACCAACAGCTCTATGGCTACACCTTC. The V gene is TRBV6-5, the J gene TRBJ1-2; no firm D call. Germline values: CDR1 MNHEY, CDR2 SVGAGI. CDR3 length: 13 residues. Trimming removed 2 bases at V and 4 bases at J, with 8 bases between.

The chain recombines TRBV29-1 with TRBJ1-4; TRBD1 is a possible D gene (5 bases). V was pared by 2 bases and J by 8 bases, with 12 bases between. The length of the CDR3 is 13 residues. In germline, CDR1 is SQVTM, CDR2 ANQGSEA. The CDR3 DNA is TGCAGCGTTGAAAAGGGGTTGAGGGAAAAACTGTTTTTT. Translating gives CSVEKGLREKLFF.

As regards this clone: The sample contains more than one DNA sequence encoding this CDR3. The genes are TRBV3-1 (or the pseudogene TRBV3-2) and TRBJ1-6, with 7 positions matching TRBD1. This CDR3 has 15 residues. Germline V gives CDR1 LGHDT, CDR2 YNNKEL (reference sequence). Trimming at V came to 1 base and at J to 9 bases, leaving 6 bases not matched to a gene. CDR3 sequence (DNA): TGTGCCAGCAGCCAAGCAGACAGGGACTTTTCACCCCTCCACTTT. Translation: CASSQADRDFSPLHF.

This rearrangement joins TRBV7-9 to TRBJ2-7; possibly TRBD1 or TRBD2 for D (5 bases each). CDR3 length: 15 amino acids. The germline CDR1 and CDR2 sequences are SEHNR and FQNEAQ (reference sequence). V was cut by 8 bases and J by 0 bases, with 17 bases left in between. The DNA of the CDR3 is TGTGCCAGCGGTCGATTTGGGGACCCCTCCTACGAGCAGTACTTC. Its protein is CASGRFGDPSYEQYF.

This chain connects TRBV6-5 to TRBJ2-7; TRBD2 agrees at 11 bases. The CDR3 has 12 amino acids. J gave up 6 bases and V 6 bases, and 1 base lay outside the gene matches. Looked up from germline, CDR1 is MNHEY and CDR2 is SVGAGI. CDR3 coding DNA: TGTGCCAGCAGGACTAGCGGGGTCGAGCAGTACTTC. Its translation is CASRTSGVEQYF.

In the case of this clone: Other DNA sequences in this specimen translate into the identical CDR3. This chain connects TRBV5-1 to TRBJ1-2; D unclear. CDR1 is SGHRS and CDR2 is YFSETQ in the germline V gene. This CDR3 spans 12 amino acids. Trimming took off 1 base at V and 6 bases at J, with 7 bases between the two ends. This CDR3 reads CASSLPGDGYTF. The CDR3 DNA is TGCGCCAGCAGCTTGCCAGGTGATGGCTACACCTTC.

This clone was counted only a few times. The CDR3 DNA is TGCGCCAGCAGCCAAGTCGAGGGGGCTAACTATGGCTACACCTTC. The encoded protein is CASSQVEGANYGYTF. J is TRBJ1-2 and V is TRBV4-1; D may be TRBD1 (6 bases). The CDR3 contains 15 residues. Germline CDR1 MGHRA, CDR2 YSYEKL. Trimming took off 1 base at V and 0 bases at J, with 9 bases between the two ends.

This chain connects TRBV14 to TRBJ2-1; D unresolved. In germline, CDR1 is SGHDN, CDR2 FVKESK. This CDR3 spans 14 amino acids. V lost 4 bases and J lost 6, with 13 bases in between. The CDR3 DNA follows: TGTGCCAGCAGCCGTATAGGGTTGGGCAATGAGCAGTTCTTC. Encoded protein: CASSRIGLGNEQFF.

The V gene is TRBV9, the J gene TRBJ1-2, with no clear D. From germline, CDR1 is SGDLS and CDR2 YYNGEE. Deletions cut 0 bases from V and 2 bases from J, with 11 bases between. CDR3 size: 15 residues. CDR3 nucleotide sequence: TGTGCCAGCAGCGTAGACAGCACTATAAACTATGGCTACACCTTC. Translated: CASSVDSTINYGYTF.

The gene calls are TRBV11-2 and TRBJ2-7, with D tentatively TRBD2 (7 bases). Germline CDR1 reads SGHAT; CDR2 reads FQNNGV. The CDR3 is made up of 16 amino acids. With 5 bases removed from V and 5 bases from J, the gap between germline ends came to 22 bases. The CDR3 is CASSPGFGGGANEQYF. CDR3 sequence (DNA): TGTGCCAGCAGCCCAGGTTTTGGGGGGGGCGCGAACGAGCAGTACTTC.

V is TRBV2 and J is TRBJ1-1; D gene uncertain. From germline, CDR1 is SNHLY and CDR2 FYNNEI. With 7 bases removed from V and 9 bases from J, the gap between germline ends came to 15 bases. This CDR3 is 12 amino acids long. The CDR3, as DNA: TGTGCCAGCATTTCGAGGGAAACCCAAGCTTTCTTT. It codes for CASISRETQAFF.

The count of this clone is one. The rearrangement joins TRBV7-9 to TRBJ1-5; D remains unclear. In germline, CDR1 is SEHNR, CDR2 FQNEAQ (reference sequence). The CDR3 contains 12 residues. The V and J ends lost 1 base and 5 bases respectively, with 3 bases between them. CDR3 region: CASSLDYQPQHF. The CDR3, as DNA: TGTGCCAGCAGCTTAGATTATCAGCCCCAGCATTTT. Together with reference TRBV7-9 and TRBJ1-5, the CDR3 gives the full variable domain: DTGVSQNPRHKITKRGQNVTFRCDPISEHNRLYWYRQTLGQGPEFLTYFQNEAQLEKSRLLSDRFSAERPKGSFSTLEIQRTEQGDSAMYLCASSLDYQPQHFGDGTRLSIL.

The gene calls are TRBV29-1 and TRBJ1-1; TRBD1 matches 11 bases. Germline loops: CDR1 SQVTM, CDR2 ANQGSEA. Trimming cost V 2 bases and J 1 base; bases outside gene matches: 3. This CDR3 is 15 amino acids long. Here the CDR3 DNA reads TGCAGCGTTGAAACTGGACAGGGGGCGAACACTGAAGCTTTCTTT. It is translated as CSVETGQGANTEAFF.

The rearrangement joins TRBV20-1 to TRBJ1-2; 8 nucleotides match TRBD1. This CDR3 has 12 residues. Germline V gene lookup returns CDR1 DFQATT and CDR2 SNEGSKA (reference sequence). V lost 3 bases to trimming and J lost 7 bases; unmatched junction nucleotides: 4. The CDR3 DNA sequence: TGCAGTGCTAGTGACACAGGGGGTGGCTACACCTTC. It is translated as CSASDTGGGYTF.

The count of this clone is one. The chain employs TRBV5-6 and TRBJ1-2, with D hard to call. This CDR3 has 13 residues. Trimming took off 4 bases at V and 8 bases at J, with 15 bases between the two ends. CDR1 is SGHDT, CDR2 YYEEEE, per germline. In DNA form, the CDR3 reads TGTGCCAGCAGCGGGCGGCCGGAGGGAGGCTACACCTTC. As protein: CASSGRPEGGYTF.

This chain links TRBV5-4 with TRBJ2-3; D gene unclear. The V end lost 0 bases, the J end lost 2 bases, and 4 bases lay between the germline ends. From germline, CDR1 is SGHNT and CDR2 YYREEE (reference sequence). The CDR3 contains 13 residues. The CDR3 sequence: CASSLDYTDTQYF. Written as DNA, the CDR3 is TGTGCCAGCAGCTTGGACTACACAGATACGCAGTATTTT. Drawing the rest from reference TRBV5-4 and TRBJ2-3, the complete variable domain is ETGVTQSPTHLIKTRGQQVTLRCSSQSGHNTVSWYQQALGQGPQFIFQYYREEENGRGNFPPRFSGLQFPNYSSELNVNALELDDSALYLCASSLDYTDTQYFGPGTRLTVL.

The chain recombines TRBV6-5 with TRBJ2-7; D might be TRBD2 (5 bases). V gave up 2 bases and J gave up 3 bases, with 11 bases separating them. Per germline, CDR1 MNHEY and CDR2 SVGAGI. The CDR3 loop spans 14 amino acids. The DNA of the CDR3 is TGTGCCAGCAGTTACGGGGAGCGTTACTACGAGCAGTACTTC. This encodes CASSYGERYYEQYF.

This chain links TRBV18 with TRBJ2-3; TRBD2 might be the D (6 bases). The CDR3 contains 13 residues. The V end lost 4 bases, the J end lost 5 bases, and 10 bases lay between the germline ends. Germline CDR1 reads KGHSH; CDR2 reads LQKENI. CDR3 bases: TGTGCCAGCTCACAGGGACTTGGAGATACGCAGTATTTT. Translated: CASSQGLGDTQYF.

The chain recombines TRBV7-9 with TRBJ2-1; 9 bases match TRBD1. The CDR3 loop spans 15 amino acids. V lost 2 bases to trimming and J lost 7 bases; unmatched junction nucleotides: 6. Germline lookup yields CDR1 SEHNR and CDR2 FQNEAQ (reference sequence). CDR3 DNA sequence: TGTGCCAGCAGCTTAAGACAGGGGGTCAAGAATGAGCAGTTCTTC. It codes for CASSLRQGVKNEQFF.

V gene TRBV11-2 combines with J gene TRBJ1-1; D is ambiguous. V was cut by 4 bases and J by 5 bases, with 11 bases left in between. The germline CDR1 and CDR2 sequences are SGHAT and FQNNGV. The CDR3 spans 13 residues. The CDR3: CASSSMGGTEAFF. DNA of the CDR3: TGTGCCAGCAGCTCCATGGGCGGGACTGAAGCTTTCTTT.

V is TRBV3-1 (or the pseudogene TRBV3-2) and J is TRBJ1-1; TRBD1 might be the D (6 bases). CDR3 length equals 14 residues. Between the trimmed V and J ends, which lost 0 bases and 4 bases, there was a span of 9 bases. Germline V CDR1 and CDR2: LGHDT, YNNKEL (reference sequence). Written as DNA, the CDR3 is TGTGCCAGCAGCCAAGATAGGGGGGGCACTGAAGCTTTCTTT. This sequence encodes CASSQDRGGTEAFF.

J is TRBJ2-2 and V is TRBV18; D might be TRBD1 (6 bases). From germline, CDR1 is KGHSH and CDR2 LQKENI. The CDR3 runs 15 residues. V was clipped by 5 bases and J by 5 bases, with 15 bases between them. The DNA of the CDR3 is TGTGCCAGCTCAAATCAGGGGCCCACGACCGGGGAGCTGTTTTTT. Its translation is CASSNQGPTTGELFF.

The V gene is TRBV13, the J gene TRBJ2-5; D gene uncertain. This CDR3 spans 13 amino acids. The V and J ends lost 6 bases and 2 bases respectively, with 10 bases between them. Germline CDR1 is PRHDT and CDR2 is FYEKMQ (reference sequence). The CDR3 nucleotides read TGTGCCAGCAGTCGGAAGATTCAAGAGACCCAGTACTTC. The encoded protein is CASSRKIQETQYF.

This chain links TRBV13 with TRBJ1-2, with 7 bases lining up with TRBD1. The CDR3 covers 15 residues. CDR1 and CDR2 from the germline V gene are PRHDT and FYEKMQ (reference sequence). After removal of 6 bases from V and 2 bases from J, the junction contained 9 bases not matched to a gene. The CDR3 region is CASRQTGAGNYGYTF. Written as DNA, the CDR3 is TGTGCCAGCAGACAAACAGGGGCCGGAAACTATGGCTACACCTTC.

CDR3 sequence: CASRTGGAPTDTQYF. CDR3 DNA: TGTGCCAGCCGGACGGGGGGGGCTCCCACAGATACGCAGTATTTT. This chain connects TRBV19 to TRBJ2-3, with TRBD2 matching 8 bases. Germline-derived CDR1 and CDR2 are LNHDA and SQIVND (reference sequence). This CDR3 is 15 amino acids long. The V and J ends lost 9 bases and 2 bases, in that order; junction bases with no gene match: 10.